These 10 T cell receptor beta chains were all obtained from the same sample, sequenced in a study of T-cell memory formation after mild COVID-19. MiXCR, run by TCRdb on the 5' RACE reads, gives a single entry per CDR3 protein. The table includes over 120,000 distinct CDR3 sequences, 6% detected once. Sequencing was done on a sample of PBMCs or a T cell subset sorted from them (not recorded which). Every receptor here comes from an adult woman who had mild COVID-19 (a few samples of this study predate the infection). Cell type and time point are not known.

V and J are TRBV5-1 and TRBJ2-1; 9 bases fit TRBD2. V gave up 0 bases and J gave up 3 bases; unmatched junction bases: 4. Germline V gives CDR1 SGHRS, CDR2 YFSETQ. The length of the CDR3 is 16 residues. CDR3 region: CASSLGPAGGYNEQFF. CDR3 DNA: TGCGCCAGCAGCTTGGGGCCAGCGGGGGGCTACAATGAGCAGTTCTTC. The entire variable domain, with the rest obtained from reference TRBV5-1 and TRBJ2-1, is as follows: KAGVTQTPRYLIKTRGQQVTLSCSPISGHRSVSWYQQTPGQGLQFLFEYFSETQRNKGNFPGRFSGRQFSNSRSEMNVSTLELGDSALYLCASSLGPAGGYNEQFFGPGTRLTVL.

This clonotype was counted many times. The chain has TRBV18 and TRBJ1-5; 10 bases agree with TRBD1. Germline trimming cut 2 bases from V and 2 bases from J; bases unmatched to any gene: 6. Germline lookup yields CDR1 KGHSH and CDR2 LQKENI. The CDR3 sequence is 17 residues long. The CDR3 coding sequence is TGTGCCAGCTCACCAGGAGACAGGGGGCTTCGCAATCAGCCCCAGCATTTT. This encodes CASSPGDRGLRNQPQHF.

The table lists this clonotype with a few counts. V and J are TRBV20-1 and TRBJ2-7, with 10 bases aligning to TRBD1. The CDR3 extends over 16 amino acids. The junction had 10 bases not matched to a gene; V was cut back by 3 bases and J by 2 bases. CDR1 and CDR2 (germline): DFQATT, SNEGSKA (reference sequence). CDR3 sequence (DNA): TGCAGTGCTAGGTCCCCTCGGACAGGGGGGACCTACGAGCAGTACTTC. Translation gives CSARSPRTGGTYEQYF.

CDR3 protein: CAISEGTESNQPQHF. The CDR3 region has the DNA TGTGCCATCAGTGAGGGGACGGAGAGCAATCAGCCCCAGCATTTT. The chain employs TRBV10-3 and TRBJ1-5; the D gene is possibly TRBD1 (5 bases). V was cut by 2 bases and J by 1 base, with 9 bases left in between. The CDR3 is 15 residues long. The germline V gene encodes CDR1 ENHRY and CDR2 SYGVKD.

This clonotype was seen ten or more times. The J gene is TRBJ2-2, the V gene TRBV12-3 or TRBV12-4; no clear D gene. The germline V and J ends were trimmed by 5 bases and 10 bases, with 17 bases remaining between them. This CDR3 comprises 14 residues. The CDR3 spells CASSAQRFREELFF. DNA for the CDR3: TGTGCCAGCAGTGCGCAGAGATTTCGTGAGGAGCTGTTTTTT.

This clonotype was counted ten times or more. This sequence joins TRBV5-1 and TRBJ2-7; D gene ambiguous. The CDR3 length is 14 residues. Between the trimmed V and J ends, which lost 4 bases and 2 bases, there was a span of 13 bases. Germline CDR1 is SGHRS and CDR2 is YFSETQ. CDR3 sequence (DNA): TGCGCCAGCAGCCCCTCCCGTGAAGCCTACGAGCAGTACTTC. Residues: CASSPSREAYEQYF.

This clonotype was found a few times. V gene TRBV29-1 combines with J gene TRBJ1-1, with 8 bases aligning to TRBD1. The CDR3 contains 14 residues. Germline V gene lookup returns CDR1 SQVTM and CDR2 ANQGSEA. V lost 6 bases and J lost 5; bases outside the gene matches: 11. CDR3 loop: CSVEDGRGRTEAFF. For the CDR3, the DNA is TGCAGCGTCGAGGATGGCAGGGGGCGGACTGAAGCTTTCTTT.

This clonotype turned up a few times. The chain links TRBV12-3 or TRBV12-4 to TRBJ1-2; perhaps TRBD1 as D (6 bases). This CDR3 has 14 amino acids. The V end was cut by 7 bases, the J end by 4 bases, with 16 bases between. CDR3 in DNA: TGTGCCAGCACCCCGGGCAGGGGCTTCTATGGCTACACCTTC. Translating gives CASTPGRGFYGYTF.

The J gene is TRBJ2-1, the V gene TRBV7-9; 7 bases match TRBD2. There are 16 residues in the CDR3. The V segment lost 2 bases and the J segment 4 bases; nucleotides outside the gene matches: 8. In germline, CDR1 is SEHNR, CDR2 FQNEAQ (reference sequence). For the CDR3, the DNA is TGTGCCAGCAGCTTAAGGCCGCGGGAGCCATACAATGAGCAGTTCTTC. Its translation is CASSLRPREPYNEQFF.

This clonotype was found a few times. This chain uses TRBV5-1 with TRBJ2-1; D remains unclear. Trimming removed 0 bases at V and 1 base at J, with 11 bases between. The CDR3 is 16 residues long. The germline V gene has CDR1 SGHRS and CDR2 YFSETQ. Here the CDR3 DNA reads TGCGCCAGCAGCTTGGAGCCCGGACGATCCTACAATGAGCAGTTCTTC. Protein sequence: CASSLEPGRSYNEQFF.